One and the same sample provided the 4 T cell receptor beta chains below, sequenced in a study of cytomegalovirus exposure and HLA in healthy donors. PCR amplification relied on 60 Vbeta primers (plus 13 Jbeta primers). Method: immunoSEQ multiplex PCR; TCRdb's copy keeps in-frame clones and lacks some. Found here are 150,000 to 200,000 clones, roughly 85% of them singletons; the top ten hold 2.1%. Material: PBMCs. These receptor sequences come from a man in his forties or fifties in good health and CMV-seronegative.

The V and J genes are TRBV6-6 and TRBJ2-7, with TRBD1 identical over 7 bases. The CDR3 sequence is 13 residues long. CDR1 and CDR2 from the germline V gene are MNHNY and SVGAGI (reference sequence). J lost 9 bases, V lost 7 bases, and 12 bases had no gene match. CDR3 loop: CASIAGTAGGQYF. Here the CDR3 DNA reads TGTGCCAGCATCGCCGGGACAGCTGGTGGGCAGTACTTC.

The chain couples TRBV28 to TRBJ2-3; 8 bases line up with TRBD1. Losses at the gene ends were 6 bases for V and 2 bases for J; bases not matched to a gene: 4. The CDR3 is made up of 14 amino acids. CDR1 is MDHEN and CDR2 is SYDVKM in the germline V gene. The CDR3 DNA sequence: TGTGCCAGCAGGGAGCAGGGGGCCACAGATACGCAGTATTTT. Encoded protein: CASREQGATDTQYF.

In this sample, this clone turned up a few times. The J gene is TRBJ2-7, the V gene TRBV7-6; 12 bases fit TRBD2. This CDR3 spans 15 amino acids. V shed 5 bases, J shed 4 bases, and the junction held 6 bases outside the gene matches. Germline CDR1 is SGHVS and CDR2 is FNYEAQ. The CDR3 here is CASSLRTSGIYEQYF. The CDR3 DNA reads TGTGCCAGCAGCCTACGGACTAGCGGGATATACGAGCAGTACTTC.

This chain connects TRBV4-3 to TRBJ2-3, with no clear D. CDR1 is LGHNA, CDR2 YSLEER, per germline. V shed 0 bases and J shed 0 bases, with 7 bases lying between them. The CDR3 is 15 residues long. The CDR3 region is CASSQDPGSTDTQYF. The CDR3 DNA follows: TGCGCCAGCAGCCAAGATCCAGGTAGCACAGATACGCAGTATTTT.